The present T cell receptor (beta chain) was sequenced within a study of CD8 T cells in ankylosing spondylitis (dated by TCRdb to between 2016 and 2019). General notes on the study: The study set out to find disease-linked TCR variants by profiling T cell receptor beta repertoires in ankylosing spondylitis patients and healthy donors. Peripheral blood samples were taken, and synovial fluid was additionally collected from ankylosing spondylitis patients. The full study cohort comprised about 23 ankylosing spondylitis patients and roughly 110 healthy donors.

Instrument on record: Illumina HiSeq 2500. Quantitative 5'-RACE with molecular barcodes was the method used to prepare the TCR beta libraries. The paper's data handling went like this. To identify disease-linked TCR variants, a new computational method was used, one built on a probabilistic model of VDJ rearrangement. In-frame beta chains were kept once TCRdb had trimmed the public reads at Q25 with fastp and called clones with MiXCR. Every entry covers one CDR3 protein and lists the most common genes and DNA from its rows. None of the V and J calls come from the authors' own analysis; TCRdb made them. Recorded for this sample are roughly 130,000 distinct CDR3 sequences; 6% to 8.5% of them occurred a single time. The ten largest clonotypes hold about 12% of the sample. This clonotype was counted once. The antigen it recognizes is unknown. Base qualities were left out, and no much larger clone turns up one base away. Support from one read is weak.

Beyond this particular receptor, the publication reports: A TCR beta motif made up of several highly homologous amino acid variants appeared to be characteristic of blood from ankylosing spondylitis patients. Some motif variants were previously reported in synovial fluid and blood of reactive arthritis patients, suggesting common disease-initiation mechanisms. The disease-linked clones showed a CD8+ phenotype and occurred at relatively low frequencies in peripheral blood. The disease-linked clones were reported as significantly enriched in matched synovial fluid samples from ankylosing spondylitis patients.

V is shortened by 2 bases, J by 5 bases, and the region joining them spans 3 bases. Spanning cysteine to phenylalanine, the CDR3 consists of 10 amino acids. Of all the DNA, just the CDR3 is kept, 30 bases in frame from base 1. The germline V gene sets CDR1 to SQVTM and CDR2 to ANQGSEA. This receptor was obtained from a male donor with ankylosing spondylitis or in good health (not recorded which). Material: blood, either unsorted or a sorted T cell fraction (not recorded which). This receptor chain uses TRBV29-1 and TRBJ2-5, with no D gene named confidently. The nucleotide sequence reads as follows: TGCAGCGTTGAACTTGAGACCCAGTACTTC. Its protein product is CSVELETQYF.